This TCR beta chain was documented in a study of T-cell reconstitution after alpha-beta-depleted transplantation in children. General study points: The origin of alpha-beta T cells about two months after transplant was reportedly several hundred expanded graft clones. Newly generated T cells supplied most T-cell counts and diversity one year post-transplant. Surviving recipient T cells and thymic progenitors produced the high day-60 TCRbeta diversity seen in some patients.

During its preparation, the TCRbeta library received unique molecular identifiers. TCRdb processed the PCR reads anew with MiXCR; each CDR3 protein has one entry. In the table there are 610,000 or so distinct CDR3 sequences, 25% to 30% of which are singletons. The CDR3 extends over 15 amino acids. V lost 3 bases to trimming and J lost 6 bases; unmatched junction nucleotides: 9. Germline CDR1 reads ENHRY; CDR2 reads SYGVKD. Worth noting for this clonotype: Its antigen remains unknown.

The genes are TRBV10-3 and TRBJ2-7, with 9 bases that match TRBD2. The sequence derives from a boy younger than two with Wiskott-Aldrich syndrome, due to receive a stem cell transplant. Here the sequenced sample was PBMCs, taken before TCRalphabeta/CD19-depleted stem cell transplant. The CDR3 DNA sequence: TGTGCCATCAGTGAATCGCTAGCGGGAATCACCGAGCAGTACTTC. Its translation: CAISESLAGITEQYF.